The 16 T cell receptor beta chains given below trace back to one sample, sequenced in a study of blood T cell repertoires in COVID-19. TCRdb keeps only in-frame clones here, not all; method: immunoSEQ multiplex PCR. The repertoire has about 380,000 clones, roughly 80% of them found once; the top ten carry 0.85% to 1.2%. The specimen was peripheral blood. The receptors shown here come from a human donor with acute or convalescent COVID-19. The donor label of this sample is uncertain.

The chain links TRBV19 to TRBJ1-2; 7 nucleotides line up with TRBD1. CDR3 length equals 15 residues. J gave up 4 bases and V 7 bases, and 12 bases lay outside the gene matches. The germline gives CDR1 LNHDA, CDR2 SQIVND (reference sequence). The CDR3 DNA follows: TGTGCCAGTACCCCGGGACAGCGTAGTAGCTATGGCTACACCTTC. This encodes CASTPGQRSSYGYTF.

The gene calls are TRBV19 and TRBJ1-1; a possible D gene is TRBD1 (5 bases). Looked up from germline, CDR1 is LNHDA and CDR2 is SQIVND (reference sequence). Trimming removed 6 bases at V and 2 bases at J, with 16 bases between. CDR3 length equals 15 residues. CDR3 sequence (DNA): TGTGCCAGTAGGTTGTTCACCAGGGCCAACACTGAAGCTTTCTTT. Amino acid sequence: CASRLFTRANTEAFF.

In its sample, this clone was seen a few times. This sequence joins TRBV6-5 and TRBJ1-2, with 10 bases identical to TRBD1. The junction had 4 bases not matched to a gene; V was cut back by 2 bases and J by 4 bases. Per the germline V gene, CDR1 is MNHEY and CDR2 is SVGAGI. The CDR3 runs 15 residues. The chain's CDR3 is CASSYGGQGSYGYTF. The CDR3 nucleotides read TGTGCCAGCAGTTACGGGGGACAGGGGAGCTATGGCTACACCTTC.

The DNA for the CDR3 is TGTGCCAGCAGCTTAGCCGGCGGGAGAATCAACACCGGGGAGCTGTTTTTT. Translation gives CASSLAGGRINTGELFF. The chain employs TRBV11-3 and TRBJ2-2, with TRBD2 matching 7 bases. This CDR3 region has 17 residues. V dropped 1 base and J dropped 2; count of bases not matched to a gene: 7. The germline V gene has CDR1 SGHNT and CDR2 YENEEA. Using reference TRBV11-3 and TRBJ2-2 for the parts outside the CDR3, the full variable domain is EAGVVQSPRYKIIEKKQPVAFWCNPISGHNTLYWYLQNLGQGPELLIRYENEEAVDDSQLPKDRFSAERLKGVDSTLKIQPAELGDSAVYLCASSLAGGRINTGELFFGEGSRLTVL.

The rearrangement joins TRBV2 to TRBJ2-7; 7 nucleotides match TRBD1. Germline CDR1 and CDR2: SNHLY and FYNNEI. V was clipped by 7 bases and J by 3 bases; unmatched bases: 9. This CDR3 comprises 14 residues. The CDR3 nucleotides are TGTGCCAGCAACCTCGGGACAGCTCTCTACGAGCAGTACTTC. Protein product: CASNLGTALYEQYF.

This rearrangement joins TRBV7-2 to TRBJ2-1, with TRBD1 matching over 10 bases. With V trimmed by 4 bases and J by 2 bases, 8 bases remained unmatched. The CDR3 is made up of 17 amino acids. Germline CDR1 reads SGHTA; CDR2 reads FQGNSA. In DNA, the CDR3 is TGTGCCAGCAGCTCTAACCTCGGACAGGGGGCCTACAATGAGCAGTTCTTC. As protein: CASSSNLGQGAYNEQFF.

CDR3 bases: TGTGCCAGCAGGGCTAGGGACACACCGAACACCGGGGAGCTGTTTTTT. Translation gives CASRARDTPNTGELFF. V is TRBV28 and J is TRBJ2-2; tentative D call: TRBD1 (6 bases). With 6 bases removed from V and 0 bases from J, the gap between germline ends came to 14 bases. Germline-derived CDR1 and CDR2 are MDHEN and SYDVKM. The length of the CDR3 is 16 residues. The entire variable domain, with the rest obtained from reference TRBV28 and TRBJ2-2, is as follows: DVKVTQSSRYLVKRTGEKVFLECVQDMDHENMFWYRQDPGLGLRLIYFSYDVKMKEKGDIPEGYSVSREKKERFSLILESASTNQTSMYLCASRARDTPNTGELFFGEGSRLTVL.

The CDR3 DNA is TGTGCCTGGAGTTGGGGGGATCAGCCCCAGCATTTT. Protein: CAWSWGDQPQHF. This chain joins TRBV30 and TRBJ1-5; D possibly corresponds to TRBD1 (5 bases). V lost 2 bases to trimming and J lost 5 bases, with 7 bases between them. The CDR3 has 12 amino acids. Germline values: CDR1 GTSNPN, CDR2 SVGIG (reference sequence).

The gene calls are TRBV30 and TRBJ1-2; 7 bases fit TRBD1. CDR3 length: 12 residues. V trimming: 8 bases; J trimming: 6 bases; junction bases outside the gene matches: 9. Germline assignment: CDR1 GTSNPN and CDR2 SVGIG (reference sequence). DNA for the CDR3: TGTGCCGGAGGCCGGGACAGAAATGGCTACACCTTC. Translating it yields CAGGRDRNGYTF.

The genes are TRBV11-2 and TRBJ1-2; TRBD1 agrees at 8 bases. With 7 bases clipped from V and 0 bases from J, the junction kept 10 bases outside the gene matches. CDR3 size: 16 residues. CDR1 and CDR2 (germline): SGHAT, FQNNGV. DNA of the CDR3: TGTGCCAGCACCCCCCGGGACAGGAGGACTAACTATGGCTACACCTTC. This codes for CASTPRDRRTNYGYTF.

This chain joins TRBV4-1 and TRBJ1-3; 7 bases line up with TRBD1. The V and J ends lost 1 base and 0 bases, in that order; junction bases with no gene match: 6. Germline V gene sequence: CDR1 MGHRA, CDR2 YSYEKL. There are 17 residues in the CDR3. The CDR3 nucleotides read TGCGCCAGCAGCCAAGGGGACAGCAAGTTCTCTGGAAACACCATATATTTT. This sequence encodes CASSQGDSKFSGNTIYF.

The rearrangement joins TRBV18 to TRBJ2-3; TRBD2 matches 11 bases. The V segment lost 3 bases and the J segment 6 bases; nucleotides outside the gene matches: 8. Germline CDR1 KGHSH, CDR2 LQKENI. The CDR3 covers 16 residues. CDR3 DNA: TGTGCCAGCTCACCCCCCCGACTAGCGGGAATGGATACGCAGTATTTT. This encodes CASSPPRLAGMDTQYF.

This clone came up once. The chain combines TRBV5-1 with TRBJ2-1; no definite D call. Trimming took off 4 bases at V and 8 bases at J, with 19 bases between the two ends. The length of the CDR3 is 15 residues. Germline V CDR1 and CDR2: SGHRS, YFSETQ. The chain's CDR3 is CASSHEMKAAHEQFF. The DNA of the CDR3 is TGCGCCAGCAGCCATGAGATGAAGGCGGCCCATGAGCAGTTCTTC.

The J gene is TRBJ2-1, the V gene TRBV19; TRBD2 agrees at 11 bases. The V and J ends lost 5 bases and 7 bases, in that order; junction bases with no gene match: 13. This CDR3 is 17 amino acids long. The germline gives CDR1 LNHDA, CDR2 SQIVND (reference sequence). The CDR3 region is CASSPRLLAGGNNEQFF. The DNA of the CDR3 is TGTGCCAGTAGTCCACGACTCCTAGCGGGAGGCAATAATGAGCAGTTCTTC. The full variable domain, completed using reference TRBV19 and TRBJ2-1, is DGGITQSPKYLFRKEGQNVTLSCEQNLNHDAMYWYRQDPGQGLRLIYYSQIVNDFQKGDIAEGYSVSREKKESFPLTVTSAQKNPTAFYLCASSPRLLAGGNNEQFFGPGTRLTVL.

The rearrangement uses TRBV5-1 and TRBJ2-1, with unresolved D. The V gene lost 0 bases and the J gene lost 5 bases, with 18 bases spanning the gap. The CDR3 has 17 residues. From germline, CDR1 is SGHRS and CDR2 YFSETQ. The CDR3 is CASSLGPPTITNNEQFF. CDR3 sequence (DNA): TGCGCCAGCAGCTTGGGCCCACCGACCATAACTAACAATGAGCAGTTCTTC.

The chain carries TRBV7-9 and TRBJ2-5; 13 bases fit TRBD2. The V segment lost 5 bases and the J segment 9 bases; nucleotides outside the gene matches: 9. The CDR3 is 15 residues long. Germline V gene lookup returns CDR1 SEHNR and CDR2 FQNEAQ (reference sequence). Here the CDR3 reads CASSGGLAGVEAQYF. CDR3 DNA: TGTGCCAGCAGCGGAGGACTAGCGGGAGTTGAGGCCCAGTACTTC.